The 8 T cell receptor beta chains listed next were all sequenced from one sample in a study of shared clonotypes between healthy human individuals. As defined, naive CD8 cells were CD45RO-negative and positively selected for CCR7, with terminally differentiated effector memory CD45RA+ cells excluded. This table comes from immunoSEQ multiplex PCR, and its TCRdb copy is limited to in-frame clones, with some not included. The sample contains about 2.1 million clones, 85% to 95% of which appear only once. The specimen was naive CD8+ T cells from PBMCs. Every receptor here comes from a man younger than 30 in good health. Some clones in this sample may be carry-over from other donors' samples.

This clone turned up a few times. In DNA, the CDR3 is TGTGCCAGTAGTATAGCATCCCCGAACATCGGAGCTTTCTTT. It specifies CASSIASPNIGAFF. V gene TRBV19 combines with J gene TRBJ1-1; no firm D call. Germline V lookup: CDR1 LNHDA, CDR2 SQIVND (reference sequence). The CDR3 is made up of 14 amino acids. The V gene lost 1 base and the J gene lost 10 bases, with 16 bases spanning the gap. The complete variable domain, with remaining parts taken from reference TRBV19 and TRBJ1-1, reads DGGITQSPKYLFRKEGQNVTLSCEQNLNHDAMYWYRQDPGQGLRLIYYSQIVNDFQKGDIAEGYSVSREKKESFPLTVTSAQKNPTAFYLCASSIASPNIGAFFGQGTRLTVV.

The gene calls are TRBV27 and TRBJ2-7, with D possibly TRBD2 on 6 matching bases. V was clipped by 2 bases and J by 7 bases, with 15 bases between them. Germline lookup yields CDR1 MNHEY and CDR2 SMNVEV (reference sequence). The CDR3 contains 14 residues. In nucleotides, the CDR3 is TGTGCCAGCAGTTTAGCGGGATCCTTCCCTGAGCAGTACTTC. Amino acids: CASSLAGSFPEQYF.

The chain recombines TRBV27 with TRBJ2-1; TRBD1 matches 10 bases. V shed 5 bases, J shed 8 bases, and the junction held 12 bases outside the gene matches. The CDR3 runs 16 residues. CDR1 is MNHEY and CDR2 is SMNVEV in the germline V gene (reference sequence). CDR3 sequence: CASSLLPGQGLDEQFF. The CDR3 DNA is TGTGCCAGCAGTCTCCTACCGGGACAGGGGTTGGATGAGCAGTTCTTC.

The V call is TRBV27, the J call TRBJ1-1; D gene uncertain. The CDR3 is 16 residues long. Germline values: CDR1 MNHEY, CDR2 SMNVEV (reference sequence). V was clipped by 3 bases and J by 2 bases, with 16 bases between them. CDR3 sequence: CASSLQRVARNTEAFF. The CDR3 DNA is TGTGCCAGCAGTTTGCAGCGGGTAGCACGCAACACTGAAGCTTTCTTT.

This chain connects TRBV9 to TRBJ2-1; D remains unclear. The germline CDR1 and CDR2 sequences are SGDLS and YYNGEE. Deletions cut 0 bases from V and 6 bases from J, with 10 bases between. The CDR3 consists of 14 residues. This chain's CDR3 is CASSVVHQGNEQFF. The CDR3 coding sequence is TGTGCCAGCAGCGTAGTTCACCAAGGCAATGAGCAGTTCTTC.

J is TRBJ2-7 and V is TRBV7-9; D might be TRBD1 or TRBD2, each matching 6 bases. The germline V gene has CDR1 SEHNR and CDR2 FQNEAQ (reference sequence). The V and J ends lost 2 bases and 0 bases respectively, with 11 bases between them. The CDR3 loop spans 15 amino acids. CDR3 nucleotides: TGTGCCAGCAGCTTAACGGGGGCCCGCTCCTACGAGCAGTACTTC. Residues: CASSLTGARSYEQYF.

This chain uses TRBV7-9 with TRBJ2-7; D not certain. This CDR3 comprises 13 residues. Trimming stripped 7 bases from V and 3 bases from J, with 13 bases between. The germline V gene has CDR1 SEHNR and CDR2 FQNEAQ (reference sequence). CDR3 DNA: TGTGCCAGCACCCTAAAGGGAAGCTACGAGCAGTACTTC. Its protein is CASTLKGSYEQYF.

CDR3: CASTSFGGGTSGSIGTDTQYF. As DNA, the CDR3 is TGTGCCAGCACCTCCTTTGGTGGGGGGACTAGCGGGAGTATCGGTACAGATACGCAGTATTTT. The chain recombines TRBV27 with TRBJ2-3; 14 nucleotides line up with TRBD2. J lost 3 bases, V lost 7 bases, and 21 bases had no gene match. This CDR3 has 21 residues. Germline CDR1 reads MNHEY; CDR2 reads SMNVEV (reference sequence).